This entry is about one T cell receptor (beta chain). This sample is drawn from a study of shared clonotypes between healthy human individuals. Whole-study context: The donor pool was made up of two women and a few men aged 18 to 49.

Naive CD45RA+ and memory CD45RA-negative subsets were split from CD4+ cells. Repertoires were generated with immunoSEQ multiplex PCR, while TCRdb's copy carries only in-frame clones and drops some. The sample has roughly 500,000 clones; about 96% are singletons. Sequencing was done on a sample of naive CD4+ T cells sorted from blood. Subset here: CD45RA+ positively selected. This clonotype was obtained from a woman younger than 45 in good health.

The chain's CDR3 is CAIRPEGMSNQPQHF. CDR3 coding DNA: TGTGCCATCAGACCCGAGGGCATGAGCAATCAGCCCCAGCATTTT. The rearrangement uses TRBV10-3 and TRBJ1-5; D call uncertain. The V gene lost 6 bases and the J gene lost 1 base, with 13 bases spanning the gap. Germline loops: CDR1 ENHRY, CDR2 SYGVKD. This CDR3 is 15 amino acids long.